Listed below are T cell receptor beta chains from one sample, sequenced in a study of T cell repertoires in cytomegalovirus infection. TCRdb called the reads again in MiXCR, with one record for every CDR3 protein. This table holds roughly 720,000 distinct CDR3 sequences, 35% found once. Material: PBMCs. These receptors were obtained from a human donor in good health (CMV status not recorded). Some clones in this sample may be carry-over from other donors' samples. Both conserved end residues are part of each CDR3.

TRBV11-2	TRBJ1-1	CASSLGVGGGEAFF
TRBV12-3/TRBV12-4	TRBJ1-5	CASRRSGNSNQPQHF
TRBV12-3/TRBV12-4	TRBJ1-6	CASSLGRGGSPLHF
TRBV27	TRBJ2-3	CASSVQGARTDTQYF
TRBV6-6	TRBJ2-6	CASSYPTGPSSGANVLTF
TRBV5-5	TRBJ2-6	CASSTGTSGSVGANVLTF
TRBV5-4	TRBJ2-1	CASSRRVNNEQFF
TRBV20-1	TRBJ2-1	CSARDRPSGTTYNEQFF
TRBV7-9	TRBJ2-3	CASNDADTQYF
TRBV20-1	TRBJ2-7	CSARVVAKSSYEQYF
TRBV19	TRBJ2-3	CASSIGAVDTQYF
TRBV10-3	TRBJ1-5	CAISDGDRGAQPQHF
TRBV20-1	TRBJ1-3	CSAIGQGPTTRSSGNTIYF
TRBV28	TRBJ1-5	CASSPGTASYSNQPQHF
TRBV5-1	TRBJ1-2	CASSLYPRAVMKDYGYTF
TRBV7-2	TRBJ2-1	CASSSSTMEQFF
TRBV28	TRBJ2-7	CASSPHKSGTSRYEQYF
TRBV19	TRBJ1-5	CASSISTNKYSNQPQHF
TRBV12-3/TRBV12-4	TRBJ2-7	CASSLAIPGQRIFTYEQYF
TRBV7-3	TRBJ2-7	CASSLSKSYEQYF
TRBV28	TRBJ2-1	CASSPFPGQGADEQFF
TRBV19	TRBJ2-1	CASSITRGNEQFF
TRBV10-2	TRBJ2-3	CARSTGDTDTQYF
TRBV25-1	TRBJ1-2	CASSEPGLLVGYTF
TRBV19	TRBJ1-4	CASSKGATNEKLFF
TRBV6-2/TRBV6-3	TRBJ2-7	CASSYGGGPYEQYF
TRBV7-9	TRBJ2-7	CASPEEDF
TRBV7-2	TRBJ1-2	CASSWRTGDDYGYTF
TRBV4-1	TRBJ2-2	CASSQDEVSYTGELFF
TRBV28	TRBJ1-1	CASSPHRPRVGNTEAFF
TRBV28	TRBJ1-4	CASSSPASNEKLFF
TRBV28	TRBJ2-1	CASSLLARDEQFF
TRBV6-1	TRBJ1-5	CATGLQPQHF
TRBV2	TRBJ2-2	CASTGTSRVAGELFF
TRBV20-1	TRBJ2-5	CSPIAEDQETQYF
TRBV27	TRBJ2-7	CATSGGGAGYEQYF
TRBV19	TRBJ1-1	CATAGRTEAFF
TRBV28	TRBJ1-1	CASSLTVTPSILF
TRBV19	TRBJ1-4	CASRPQGNLPTNEKLFF
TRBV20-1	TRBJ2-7	CSASLSPAYEQYF
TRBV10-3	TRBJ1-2	CAIRTSSNYGYTF
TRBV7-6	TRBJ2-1	CASSLVGDGNEQFF
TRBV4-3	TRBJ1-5	CASSQDRIQPQHF
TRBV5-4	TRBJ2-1	CASSLEALTDEQFF
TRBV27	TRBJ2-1	CASSLRGQGFSYNEQFF
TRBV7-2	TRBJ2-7	CASSLGWGLASYEQYF
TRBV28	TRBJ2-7	CASPPSGTGVGEQYF
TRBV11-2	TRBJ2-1	CASSPAGDSPLLYNEQFF
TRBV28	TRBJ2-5	CASTRGIQETQYF
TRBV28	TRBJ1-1	CASSFTRTTEAFF
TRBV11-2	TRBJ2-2	CAGGSGPNPNTGELFF
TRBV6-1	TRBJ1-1	CASNPFGPHTEAFF
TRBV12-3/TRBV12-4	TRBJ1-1	CASSGTGYQNTEAFF
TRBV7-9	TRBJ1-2	CASSSVGTGGNGYTF
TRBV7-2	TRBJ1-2	CASSLALDRTRHGYTF
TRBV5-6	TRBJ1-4	CASSLPTENEKLFF
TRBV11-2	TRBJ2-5	CASSLDMGAGETQYF
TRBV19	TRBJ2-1	CASARTSGPLNEQFF
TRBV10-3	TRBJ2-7	CAISGAGTVYEQYF